The rows below give T cell receptor beta chains drawn from one sample of a study of Ad26.COV2.S vaccination and SARS-CoV-2 variants. This table comes from immunoSEQ multiplex PCR, and its TCRdb copy is limited to in-frame clones, with some not included. There are some 460,000 clones in the sample; 70% to 90% occur only once, and about 1.5% lies in the top ten. This sample comprised peripheral blood, obtained in a trial of Ad26.COV2.S vaccine versus placebo. All receptors come from a person aged 18-60 years who received the Ad26.COV2.S COVID-19 vaccine or a placebo. Each CDR3 is given with its conserved first and last residue. The D gene is left open where the match is weak. Where a row states a size, it is once, few, many or the class of an expanded clone; other rows omit it.

-,TRBD1,TRBJ2-3,TRBV5-6,CASSSEGQGTDTQYF,TGTGCCAGCAGCTCTGAGGGACAGGGAACAGATACGCAGTATTTT
-,TRBD1,TRBJ1-1,TRBV3-1/TRBV3-2,CASSPGTGGVEAFF,TGTGCCAGCAGCCCGGGGACAGGGGGTGTCGAAGCTTTCTTT
-,-,TRBJ2-7,TRBV10-3,CAIGGSEQYF,TGTGCCATCGGAGGGAGCGAGCAGTACTTC
once,-,TRBJ2-3,TRBV7-9,CASSLAGTGRADTQYF,TGTGCCAGCAGCTTAGCAGGGACCGGACGGGCAGATACGCAGTATTTT
-,-,TRBJ1-5,TRBV6-5,CASSRFRDSNQPQHF,TGTGCCAGCAGCAGATTCAGGGATAGCAATCAGCCCCAGCATTTT
-,-,TRBJ2-1,TRBV7-2,CASSLRGRDFDNEQFF,TGTGCCAGCAGCTTACGTGGCAGGGATTTCGACAATGAGCAGTTCTTC
-,TRBD1,TRBJ1-2,TRBV19,CASRRRQGALTEGYTF,TGTGCCAGTAGAAGAAGACAGGGGGCGCTAACTGAGGGCTACACCTTC
-,-,TRBJ2-2,TRBV9,CASSVENTGELFF,TGTGCCAGCAGCGTGGAGAACACCGGGGAGCTGTTTTTT
-,TRBD2,TRBJ2-1,TRBV7-8,CASSVGSSGVFNEQFF,TGTGCCAGCAGCGTCGGTAGTAGCGGGGTTTTCAATGAGCAGTTCTTC
-,TRBD2,TRBJ2-6,TRBV13,CASSASPAGGSGANVLTF,TGTGCCAGCAGCGCCTCCCCAGCGGGGGGATCTGGGGCCAACGTCCTGACTTTC
-,TRBD1,TRBJ2-1,TRBV11-2,CASSWTGGNYNEQFF,TGTGCCAGCAGCTGGACAGGGGGCAACTACAATGAGCAGTTCTTC
-,-,TRBJ2-6,TRBV15,CATSTGTGGANVLTF,TGTGCCACCAGCACAGGGACCGGTGGGGCCAACGTCCTGACTTTC
-,TRBD1,TRBJ2-2,TRBV5-1,CASSSGTGFVGELFF,TGCGCCAGCAGCTCCGGGACAGGGTTTGTGGGGGAGCTGTTTTTT
few,-,TRBJ2-3,TRBV2,CASRTSGGTDTQYF,TGTGCCAGCAGGACATCCGGGGGCACAGATACGCAGTATTTT
-,TRBD1,TRBJ1-2,TRBV29-1,CSVHGDRGYGYTF,TGCAGCGTCCACGGGGACAGGGGATATGGCTACACCTTC
many,TRBD2,TRBJ2-2,TRBV6-6,CASSSGVYTGELFF,TGTGCCAGTTCTAGCGGGGTTTACACCGGGGAGCTGTTTTTT
few,-,TRBJ1-6,TRBV3-1/TRBV3-2,CASRQMGHNSPLHF,TGTGCCAGCAGGCAAATGGGGCATAATTCACCCCTCCACTTT
-,-,TRBJ1-6,TRBV13,CASSLGRSSYNSPLHF,TGTGCCAGCAGCTTGGGTAGGAGCTCCTATAATTCACCCCTCCACTTT
-,TRBD1,TRBJ2-3,TRBV7-3,CASSFSGGQGSDTQYF,TGTGCCAGCAGCTTCTCGGGTGGACAGGGATCAGATACGCAGTATTTT
-,-,TRBJ2-7,TRBV20-1,CSARGADEQYF,TGCAGTGCTAGGGGGGCGGACGAGCAGTACTTC
-,-,TRBJ2-1,TRBV9,CASSVLDSLGEQFF,TGTGCCAGCAGCGTATTAGATTCCCTCGGTGAGCAGTTCTTC
-,-,TRBJ2-5,TRBV5-1,CASSGRPGVETQYF,TGCGCCAGCAGTGGACGCCCCGGGGTAGAGACCCAGTACTTC
-,-,TRBJ1-1,TRBV5-1,CASSGGRGTEAFF,TGCGCCAGCAGCGGAGGGCGTGGGACTGAAGCTTTCTTT
-,-,TRBJ2-7,TRBV30,CAWSPGSYEQYF,TGTGCCTGGAGCCCGGGCTCCTACGAGCAGTACTTC
once,-,TRBJ2-7,TRBV5-1,CASSLVGSEISYEQYF,TGCGCCAGCAGCTTAGTCGGTAGCGAGATCTCCTACGAGCAGTACTTC
-,-,TRBJ1-1,TRBV7-6,CASSLVRGTEAFF,TGTGCCAGCAGCTTAGTTCGGGGGACTGAAGCTTTCTTT
-,-,TRBJ2-2,TRBV2,CASFSTPNTGELFF,TGTGCCAGCTTCTCGACGCCCAACACCGGGGAGCTGTTTTTT
-,TRBD1,TRBJ1-4,TRBV28,CASNQGTETNEKLFF,TGTGCCAGCAACCAAGGGACAGAAACTAATGAAAAACTGTTTTTT
-,-,TRBJ1-1,TRBV19,CASSPATGVNTEAFF,TGTGCCAGTAGTCCCGCGACAGGAGTGAACACTGAAGCTTTCTTT
-,-,TRBJ2-2,TRBV6-2/TRBV6-3,CASSYGAHNTGELFF,TGTGCCAGCAGTTACGGGGCCCACAACACCGGGGAGCTGTTTTTT
-,-,TRBJ2-5,TRBV13,CASSFSGTTQYF,TGTGCCAGCAGCTTTAGTGGCACAACCCAGTACTTC
once,TRBD1,TRBJ2-2,TRBV5-6,CASSLAATGINTGELFF,TGTGCCAGCAGCTTGGCCGCGACAGGGATCAACACCGGGGAGCTGTTTTTT
-,TRBD1,TRBJ1-1,TRBV7-3,CASSPGGNTEAFF,TGTGCCAGCAGCCCAGGGGGGAACACTGAAGCTTTCTTT
-,-,TRBJ1-1,TRBV28,CASSLRRPGNLNTEAFF,TGTGCCAGCAGTTTGAGGCGGCCAGGAAACTTGAACACTGAAGCTTTCTTT
-,TRBD1,TRBJ1-2,TRBV29-1,CSVSSGGVANYGYTF,TGCAGCGTATCCTCAGGGGGTGTAGCTAACTATGGCTACACCTTC